This T cell receptor (beta chain) emerged from a study of vaccination and CD4 T cells after COVID-19. The treatment is: roughly 10-day PBMC culture with coronavirus spike peptide pools or control peptides (ViraFEST assay). The Oncomine TCR Beta short-read assay generated sequence data from the DNA of cultured CD4+ T cells. TCRdb ran MiXCR on the PCR reads and lists one entry per CDR3 protein. The sample consists of about 15,000 distinct CDR3 sequences, 42% of them appearing once. A remark on this clonotype: Its antigen is unknown.

Germline-derived CDR1 and CDR2 are MGHDK and SYGVNS. The CDR3 extends over 15 amino acids. V lost 1 base and J lost 0, with 7 bases in between. This TCR derives from a human donor with COVID-19. Specimen: cultured CD4+ T cells from blood. The chain carries TRBV25-1 and TRBJ1-5; no definite D call. The CDR3 loop is CASSESRSSNQPQHF. In nucleotides, the CDR3 is TGTGCCAGCAGTGAATCAAGATCTAGCAATCAGCCCCAGCATTTT.